The source of this T cell receptor (beta chain) is a study of shared T cell receptors in the human thymus. Produced via immunoSEQ multiplex PCR; TCRdb's table is partial and in-frame only. The table has 500,000 to 750,000 clones, approximately 87% seen once; the top ten hold 0.0085% to 0.012%. The ends lost 0 bases at V and 2 bases at J; junction bases unmatched: 9. The CDR3 sequence is 18 residues long. The germline gives CDR1 LNHNV, CDR2 YYDKDF (reference sequence). This sample was also put to use in a study of human thymus T cells. As that study records: Donor material was obtained from healthy Finnish infants undergoing corrective surgery for congenital heart defects.

The specimen sequenced was thymocytes. The gene calls are TRBV15 and TRBJ2-5; 10 bases match TRBD2. The TCR comes from a boy younger than two with a congenital heart defect. For the CDR3, the DNA is TGTGCCACCAGCAGAGATTGTAAGCGGGAGGGTGTGCAAGAGACCCAGTACTTC. Its protein product is CATSRDCKREGVQETQYF.